The 2 T cell receptor beta chains below come from one sample, sequenced in a study of T cell repertoires in cytomegalovirus infection. These TCRs are of unknown antigen specificity. TCRdb reprocessed the reads with MiXCR, giving one entry per CDR3 protein. The table shows approximately 730,000 distinct CDR3 sequences, with roughly 28% occurring only once. The sample in question was cultured CD8+ T cells from PBMCs, obtained from culture after CMV antigen stimulation. These receptors all come from a human donor in good health (CMV status not recorded). Some clones in this sample may be carry-over from other donors' samples.

This clonotype was picked up many times. V gene TRBV19 combines with J gene TRBJ2-2; D unclear. CDR1 and CDR2 from the germline V gene are LNHDA and SQIVND (reference sequence). This CDR3 comprises 12 residues. V was trimmed by 6 bases and J by 3 bases, leaving 5 bases between them. The CDR3 nucleotides are TGTGCCAGTAGGTTGGACACCGGGGAGCTGTTTTTT. Translating gives CASRLDTGELFF.

This clonotype was seen a few times. At one end, the junction sequence differs from germline, possibly due to a read error. The J gene is TRBJ2-1, the V gene TRBV7-7, with 8 bases matching TRBD2. The CDR3 contains 15 residues. Germline CDR1 SSHAT, CDR2 FNYEAQ (reference sequence). Here the CDR3 DNA reads TGTGCTAGCAGCTCGGGGCGGGGGGCTGGTAATGAGCAGTTCTTC. Residues: CASSSGRGAGNEQFF.